The T cell receptor beta chain described here comes from a study of beta chain features in type 1 diabetes listed by TCRdb under 2018. For the wider study: No differences in mean age, gender distribution, total cell number or subset yield were found between patients and healthy donors. A total of roughly 99,000,000 sorted cells were examined across all samples, and the number of cells per subset was strongly correlated with RNA yield. The study compared the TCRB repertoires of sorted circulating CD4+ T cell subsets in recently diagnosed type 1 diabetes patients with those in matched healthy donors. Naive and central memory subsets were obtained from all 30 or so donors, but regulatory and stem cell-like memory subsets were isolated from only 8 patients and roughly eight healthy donors.

This clone was detected a few times. Its antigen has not been determined. No qualities accompany the bases; no much larger clone lies one base away. A single peripheral blood draw of approximately 0.11 L on average was collected from each donor into heparinised tubes. A BD FACSAria II and a panel including CD45RO, CCR7, CD25, CD127, CD95 and CD27 were used to sort naive, central memory, regulatory and stem cell-like memory CD4+ T cells. Every sorted population had a purity above 98%. PBMCs were separated immediately by Lymphoprep density gradient centrifugation and were stained directly, without being cultured. So that batch effects would be minimized, each experiment stained and sorted samples in pairs, pairing one healthy donor with one patient. All of the isolated RNA was reverse transcribed with the High Capacity cDNA Reverse Transcription Kit, so expressed TCRB transcripts were sequenced. Deep immunoSEQ sequencing was applied to naive, central memory and regulatory T cell samples, giving an average of approximately 3.8 million total reads per sample. Sorted cells were lysed in RLT buffer and RNA was extracted with DNase-treated RNeasy Micro or Mini kits, depending on cell number. Each cell subset was processed separately to prevent cross-contamination, with patient and healthy donor samples processed together. The immunoSEQ multiplex PCR was used to amplify TCRB sequences from cDNA, yielding 87-bp fragments that span the CDR3 region. Sequencing of the amplicons was performed on the Illumina HiSeq platform. The authors' pipeline ran thus. Synthetic template baselines were used to correct PCR bias computationally, reads within Hamming distance 2 were collapsed, and singletons that could not be merged were discarded. Reads were aligned against IMGT to assign V, D and J genes, CDR3 length and insertions or deletions at six rearrangement sites. Within each subset, clonotype counts were normalized to sorted cell number, and only after that were true diversity and Gini coefficients computed with the tcR R package. The overlap coefficient, calculated on TCRB nucleotide sequences, was used to quantify repertoire sharing. Out-of-frame TCRB sequences from naive cells were analyzed to stand in for the pre-selection repertoire. TCRdb provides this immuneACCESS table in a form limited to in-frame rearrangements. Some clones are lacking; in checked studies, under half of them reflect an unresolved V gene, and why the rest are absent is not known. That table supplies the V and J calls and clone size; D and trimming were determined from the DNA. The sample table records some 900,000 clones; about 17% of these occur just once. 0.02% to 0.025% of the sample comes from the top ten.

What the work shows at the level of the full study, not this receptor alone: Sequencing cDNA rather than genomic DNA could over-represent highly expressing activated cells, although activation and CD3 levels did not differ between groups. Patients with type 1 diabetes made fewer insertions and deleted more nucleotides at VDJ recombination sites, implying thymic rearrangement abnormalities. HLA sub-analyses involved small numbers of individuals, so any influence of HLA type on TCRB rearrangement remained unresolved. PCR might favor shorter templates, but patient and control samples were amplified and corrected together, so any skew would affect both groups equally. The naive, central memory and regulatory TCRB repertoires appeared to resemble one another more closely among patients than among healthy donors. Type 1 diabetes patients showed a moderate but significant shortening of TCRB CDR3 length in all four CD4+ subsets.

The sequencing input was naive CD4+ T cells from blood. The cell subset or site label, read with the paper, signifies: true naive CD4+ T cells. This sequence originates from a woman between 18 and 29 years old in good health.

The CDR3 is CASSLGGRKNNEQFF. The nucleotides are TGTGCCAGCAGCTTAGGCGGGAGGAAAAACAATGAGCAGTTCTTC. The V and J segments used are TRBV7-9 and TRBJ2-1; 8 bases in the middle match TRBD2. The CDR3 spans 15 residues, from the cysteine through the phenylalanine. The DNA shown is the 45-base CDR3, in frame from base 1. Reading the germline V gene (reference sequence) gives CDR1 SEHNR and CDR2 FQNEAQ. Here V drops 1 base and J drops 5 bases, and the junction holds 4 bases not matched to any gene.